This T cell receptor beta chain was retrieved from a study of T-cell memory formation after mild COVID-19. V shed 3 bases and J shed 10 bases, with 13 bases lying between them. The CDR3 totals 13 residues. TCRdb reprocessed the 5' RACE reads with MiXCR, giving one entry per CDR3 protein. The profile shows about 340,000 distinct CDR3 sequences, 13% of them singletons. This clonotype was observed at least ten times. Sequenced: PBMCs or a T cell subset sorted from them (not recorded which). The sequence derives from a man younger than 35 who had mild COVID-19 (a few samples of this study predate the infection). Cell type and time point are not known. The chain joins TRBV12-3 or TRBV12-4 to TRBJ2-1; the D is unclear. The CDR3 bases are TGTGCCAGCAGTTTTTCAGTGGTTTCAGAGCAGTTCTTC. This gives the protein CASSFSVVSEQFF.